This paragraph covers one T cell receptor (beta chain) sequence. The antigen is not known. The source of the sample is a study of T cells after posttransplantation cyclophosphamide. Study results and limitations: After PTCy, TRB diversity resembled that of CNI/methotrexate controls.

Libraries were prepared by immunoSEQ multiplex PCR; TCRdb keeps only in-frame clonotypes and omits some of them. Of about 5,500 clones in the sample, 95% to 98% are singletons; the top ten hold 0.85% to 0.9%. This TCR derives from a man aged 35-49 years in good health, CMV-negative, and a related stem cell transplant donor. Sequencing used memory CD4+ T cells sorted from PBMCs.

DNA of the CDR3: TGTGCCTGGGGGAGGGCGTCTCAGCCCCAGCATTTT. Protein sequence: CAWGRASQPQHF. The V gene is TRBV30, the J gene TRBJ1-5; D ambiguous. The CDR3 spans 12 residues. The germline V gene has CDR1 GTSNPN and CDR2 SVGIG (reference sequence). Between the trimmed V and J ends, which lost 5 bases and 6 bases, there was a span of 11 bases. Looking up the rest from reference TRBV30 and TRBJ1-5 gives the full variable domain: SQTIHQWPATLVQPVGSPLSLECTVEGTSNPNLYWYRQAAGRGLQLLFYSVGIGQISSEVPQNLSASRPQDRQFILSSKKLLLSDSGFYLCAWGRASQPQHFGDGTRLSIL.